Sequencing of this T cell receptor beta chain was carried out in a study of blood T cell repertoires in COVID-19. Some clones are missing from TCRdb's copy, which holds only in-frame ones; the method was immunoSEQ multiplex PCR. This sample has about 250,000 clones, with around 83% found just once. The J segment lost 5 bases and the V segment lost 4 bases, leaving 7 bases of the junction unmatched. CDR1 and CDR2 (germline): LGHDT, YNNKEL (reference sequence). CDR3 size: 14 residues. This receptor was taken from a woman in her thirties or forties who had recovered from COVID-19. The rearrangement links TRBV3-1 (or the pseudogene TRBV3-2) to TRBJ2-7; TRBD1 aligns across 8 bases. The sequenced material came from peripheral blood. As DNA, the CDR3 is TGTGCCAGCAGCCCCCGGGGGACAGGCAACGAGCAGTACTTC. Translation gives CASSPRGTGNEQYF.